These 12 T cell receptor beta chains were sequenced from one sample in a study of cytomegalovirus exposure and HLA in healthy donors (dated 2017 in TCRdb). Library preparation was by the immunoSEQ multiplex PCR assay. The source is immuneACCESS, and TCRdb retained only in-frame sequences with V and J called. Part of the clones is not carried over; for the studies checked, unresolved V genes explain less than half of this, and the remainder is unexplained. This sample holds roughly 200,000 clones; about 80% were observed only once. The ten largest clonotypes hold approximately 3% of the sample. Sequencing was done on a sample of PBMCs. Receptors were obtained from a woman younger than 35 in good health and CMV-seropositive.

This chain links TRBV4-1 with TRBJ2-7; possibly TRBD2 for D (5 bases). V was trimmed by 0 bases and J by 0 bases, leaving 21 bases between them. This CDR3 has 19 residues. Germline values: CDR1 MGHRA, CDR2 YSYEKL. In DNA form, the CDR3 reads TGCGCCAGCAGCCAAGATCTTGTGGTACGGGCGAGGGCCTCCTACGAGCAGTACTTC. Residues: CASSQDLVVRARASYEQYF.

The CDR3 sequence: CASSSAALGDTQYF. CDR3 nucleotides: TGTGCCAGCAGCTCGGCGGCACTCGGGGATACGCAGTATTTT. The chain employs TRBV6-5 and TRBJ2-3; D ambiguous. V lost 6 bases and J 6 bases, leaving 16 bases between the germline ends. The CDR3 covers 14 residues. Germline V gene lookup returns CDR1 MNHEY and CDR2 SVGAGI.

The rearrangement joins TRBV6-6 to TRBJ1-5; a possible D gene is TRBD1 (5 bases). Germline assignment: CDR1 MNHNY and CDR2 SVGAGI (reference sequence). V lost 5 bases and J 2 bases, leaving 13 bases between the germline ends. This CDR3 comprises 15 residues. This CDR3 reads CASSPRGVGNQPQHF. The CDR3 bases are TGTGCCAGCAGTCCCCGGGGGGTGGGCAATCAGCCCCAGCATTTT.

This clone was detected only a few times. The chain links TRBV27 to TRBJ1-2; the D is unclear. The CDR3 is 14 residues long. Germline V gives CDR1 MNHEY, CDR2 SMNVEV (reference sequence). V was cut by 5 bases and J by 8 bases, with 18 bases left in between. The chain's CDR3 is CASSPIGVPEGYTF. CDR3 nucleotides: TGTGCCAGCAGTCCAATCGGGGTGCCCGAGGGCTACACCTTC.

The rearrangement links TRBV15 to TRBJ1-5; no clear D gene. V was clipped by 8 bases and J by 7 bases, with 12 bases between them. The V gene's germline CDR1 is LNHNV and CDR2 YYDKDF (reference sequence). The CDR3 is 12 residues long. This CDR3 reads CATSRPGQPQHF. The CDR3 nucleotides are TGTGCCACCTCCCGCCCGGGGCAGCCCCAGCATTTT.

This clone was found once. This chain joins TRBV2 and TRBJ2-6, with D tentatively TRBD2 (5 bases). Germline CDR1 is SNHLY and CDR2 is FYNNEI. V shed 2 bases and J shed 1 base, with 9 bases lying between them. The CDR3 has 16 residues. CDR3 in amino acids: CASSELRTSGANVLTF. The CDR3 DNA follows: TGTGCCAGCAGTGAATTGCGGACTTCTGGGGCCAACGTCCTGACTTTC.

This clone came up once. CDR3: CASSMKGQGAFGAYEQYF. The CDR3 DNA reads as TGTGCCAGTAGTATGAAGGGACAGGGGGCATTTGGGGCCTACGAGCAGTACTTC. This chain connects TRBV19 to TRBJ2-7, with 12 bases matching TRBD1. This CDR3 contains 18 residues. Germline CDR1 reads LNHDA; CDR2 reads SQIVND (reference sequence). J gave up 2 bases and V 3 bases, and 11 bases lay outside the gene matches.

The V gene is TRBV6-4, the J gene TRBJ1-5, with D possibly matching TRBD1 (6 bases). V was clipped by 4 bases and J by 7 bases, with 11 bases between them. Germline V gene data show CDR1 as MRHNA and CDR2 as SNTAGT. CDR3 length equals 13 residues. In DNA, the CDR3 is TGTGCCAGCAGTGTCGAGGGGGGGCAGCCCCAGCATTTT. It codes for CASSVEGGQPQHF.

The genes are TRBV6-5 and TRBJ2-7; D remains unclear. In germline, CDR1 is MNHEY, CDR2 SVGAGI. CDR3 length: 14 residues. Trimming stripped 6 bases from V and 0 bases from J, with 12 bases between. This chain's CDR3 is CASRPDTASYEQYF. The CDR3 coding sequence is TGTGCCAGCAGACCCGACACAGCCTCCTACGAGCAGTACTTC.

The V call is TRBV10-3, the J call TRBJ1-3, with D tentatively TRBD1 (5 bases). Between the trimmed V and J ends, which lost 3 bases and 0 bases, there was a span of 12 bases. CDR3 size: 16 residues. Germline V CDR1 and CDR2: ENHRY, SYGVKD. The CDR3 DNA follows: TGTGCCATCAGTGATCTAGGACACCACTCTGGAAACACCATATATTTT. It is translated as CAISDLGHHSGNTIYF.

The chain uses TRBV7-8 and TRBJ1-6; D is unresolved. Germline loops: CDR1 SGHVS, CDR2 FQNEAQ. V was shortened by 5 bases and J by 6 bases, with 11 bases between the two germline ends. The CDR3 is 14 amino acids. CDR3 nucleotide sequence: TGTGCCAGCAGCGACACAGTTCCTAATTCACCCCTCCACTTT. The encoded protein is CASSDTVPNSPLHF.

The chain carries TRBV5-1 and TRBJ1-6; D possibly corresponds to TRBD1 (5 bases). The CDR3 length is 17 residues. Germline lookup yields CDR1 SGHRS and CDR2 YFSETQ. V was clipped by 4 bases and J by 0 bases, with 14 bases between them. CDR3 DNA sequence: TGCGCCAGCAGCGATGGACATATGAGCTCCTATAATTCACCCCTCCACTTT. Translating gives CASSDGHMSSYNSPLHF.